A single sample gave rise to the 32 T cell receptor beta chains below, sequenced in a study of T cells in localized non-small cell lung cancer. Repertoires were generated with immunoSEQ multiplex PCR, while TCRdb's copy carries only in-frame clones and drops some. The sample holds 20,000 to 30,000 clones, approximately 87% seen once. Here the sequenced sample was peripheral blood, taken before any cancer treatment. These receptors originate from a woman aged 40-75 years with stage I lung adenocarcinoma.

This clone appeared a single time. The CDR3 protein is CASTVGKLAGSYEQYF. Written as DNA, the CDR3 is TGTGCCAGCACGGTTGGGAAACTAGCGGGGAGCTACGAGCAGTACTTC. The gene calls are TRBV2 and TRBJ2-7; TRBD2 matches at 10 bases. The CDR3 runs to 16 residues. Germline CDR1 is SNHLY and CDR2 is FYNNEI. The J segment lost 3 bases and the V segment lost 7 bases, leaving 12 bases of the junction unmatched.

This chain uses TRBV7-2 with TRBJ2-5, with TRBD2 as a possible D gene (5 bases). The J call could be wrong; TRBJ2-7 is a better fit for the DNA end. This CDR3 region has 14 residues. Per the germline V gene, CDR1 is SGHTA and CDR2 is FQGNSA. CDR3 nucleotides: TGTGCCAGCAGCCCCGGACTTGGGGCCTACGAGCAGTACTTC. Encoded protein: CASSPGLGAYEQYF.

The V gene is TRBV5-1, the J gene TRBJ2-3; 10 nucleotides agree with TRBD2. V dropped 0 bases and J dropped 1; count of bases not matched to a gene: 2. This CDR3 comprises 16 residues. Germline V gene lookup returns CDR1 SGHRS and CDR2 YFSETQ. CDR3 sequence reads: CASSLGGTSGTDTQYF. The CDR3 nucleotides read TGCGCCAGCAGCTTGGGGGGGACTAGCGGCACAGATACGCAGTATTTT.

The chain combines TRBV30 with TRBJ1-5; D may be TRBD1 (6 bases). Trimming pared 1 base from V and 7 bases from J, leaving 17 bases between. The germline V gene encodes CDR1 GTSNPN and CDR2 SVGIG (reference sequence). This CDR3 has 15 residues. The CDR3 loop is CAWSEAGANSQPQHF. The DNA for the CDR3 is TGTGCCTGGAGTGAGGCAGGGGCTAATTCCCAGCCCCAGCATTTT.

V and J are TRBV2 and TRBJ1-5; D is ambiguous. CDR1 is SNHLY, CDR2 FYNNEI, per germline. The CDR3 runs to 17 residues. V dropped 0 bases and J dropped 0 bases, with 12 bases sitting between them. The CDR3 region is CASSEAPGFYSNQPQHF. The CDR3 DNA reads TGTGCCAGCAGTGAAGCCCCAGGTTTTTATAGCAATCAGCCCCAGCATTTT.

This CDR3 is CAISEGGHLSETQYF. DNA of the CDR3: TGTGCCATCAGTGAAGGGGGGCATTTGTCAGAGACCCAGTACTTC. The rearrangement uses TRBV10-3 and TRBJ2-5, with D perhaps matching TRBD1 or TRBD2 (6 bases each). V lost 3 bases and J 4 bases, leaving 15 bases between the germline ends. The CDR3 has 15 amino acids. Germline CDR1 is ENHRY and CDR2 is SYGVKD.

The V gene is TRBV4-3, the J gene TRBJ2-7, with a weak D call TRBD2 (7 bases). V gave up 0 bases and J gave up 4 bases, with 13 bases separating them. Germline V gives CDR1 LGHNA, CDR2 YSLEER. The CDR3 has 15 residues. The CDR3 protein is CASSQEGGGLYEQYF. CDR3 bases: TGCGCCAGCAGCCAAGAAGGGGGGGGGTTATACGAGCAGTACTTC.

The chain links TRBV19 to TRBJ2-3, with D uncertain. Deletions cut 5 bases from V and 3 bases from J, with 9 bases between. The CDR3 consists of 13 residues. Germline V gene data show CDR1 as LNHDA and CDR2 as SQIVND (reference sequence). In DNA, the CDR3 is TGTGCCAGTAGTGACCTTAGTACAGATACGCAGTATTTT. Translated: CASSDLSTDTQYF.

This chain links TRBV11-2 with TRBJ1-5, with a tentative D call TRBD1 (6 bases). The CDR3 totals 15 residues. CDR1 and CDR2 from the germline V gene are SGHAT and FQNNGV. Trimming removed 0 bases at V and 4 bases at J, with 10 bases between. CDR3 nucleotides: TGTGCCAGCAGCTTAGAGCGGGACACTAATCAGCCCCAGCATTTT. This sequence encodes CASSLERDTNQPQHF. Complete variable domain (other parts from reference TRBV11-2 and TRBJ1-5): EAGVAQSPRYKIIEKRQSVAFWCNPISGHATLYWYQQILGQGPKLLIQFQNNGVVDDSQLPKDRFSAERLKGVDSTLKIQPAKLEDSAVYLCASSLERDTNQPQHFGDGTRLSIL.

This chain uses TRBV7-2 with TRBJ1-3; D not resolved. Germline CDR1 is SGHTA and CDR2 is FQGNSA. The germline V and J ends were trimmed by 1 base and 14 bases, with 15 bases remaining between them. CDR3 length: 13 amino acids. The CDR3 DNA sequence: TGTGCCAGCAGCTTAGATCTCGCTCGACCCCTATATTTT. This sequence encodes CASSLDLARPLYF.

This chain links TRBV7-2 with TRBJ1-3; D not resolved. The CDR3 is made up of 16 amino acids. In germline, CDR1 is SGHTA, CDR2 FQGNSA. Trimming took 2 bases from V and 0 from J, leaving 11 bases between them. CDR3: CASSLNFGSSGNTIYF. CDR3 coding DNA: TGTGCCAGCAGCTTAAATTTTGGCAGCTCTGGAAACACCATATATTTT.

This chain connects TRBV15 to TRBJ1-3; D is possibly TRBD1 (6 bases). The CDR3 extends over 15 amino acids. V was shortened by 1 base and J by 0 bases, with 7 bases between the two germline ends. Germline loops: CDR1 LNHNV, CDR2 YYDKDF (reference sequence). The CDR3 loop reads CATSRVRGSGNTIYF. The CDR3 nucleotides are TGTGCCACCAGCAGAGTCAGGGGCTCTGGAAACACCATATATTTT.

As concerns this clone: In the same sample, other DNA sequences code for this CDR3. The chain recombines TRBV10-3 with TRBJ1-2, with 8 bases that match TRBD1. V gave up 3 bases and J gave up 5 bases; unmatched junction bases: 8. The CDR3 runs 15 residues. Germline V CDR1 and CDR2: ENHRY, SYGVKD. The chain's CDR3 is CAISDPDRGVYGYTF. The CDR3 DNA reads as TGTGCCATCAGTGACCCAGACAGGGGAGTTTATGGCTACACCTTC.

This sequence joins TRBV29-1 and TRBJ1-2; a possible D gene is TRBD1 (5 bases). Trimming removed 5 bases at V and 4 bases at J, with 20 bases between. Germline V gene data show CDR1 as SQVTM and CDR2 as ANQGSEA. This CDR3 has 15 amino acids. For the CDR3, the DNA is TGCAGCGTTCGGAAATCGGGACGGAAATTCTATGGCTACACCTTC. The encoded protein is CSVRKSGRKFYGYTF. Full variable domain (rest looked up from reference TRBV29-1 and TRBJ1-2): SAVISQKPSRDICQRGTSLTIQCQVDSQVTMMFWYRQQPGQSLTLIATANQGSEATYESGFVIDKFPISRPNLTFSTLTVSNMSPEDSSIYLCSVRKSGRKFYGYTFGSGTRLTVV.

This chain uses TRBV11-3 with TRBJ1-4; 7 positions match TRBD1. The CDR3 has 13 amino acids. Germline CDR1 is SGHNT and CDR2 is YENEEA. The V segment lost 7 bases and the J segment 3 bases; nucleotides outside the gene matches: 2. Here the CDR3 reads CASKQGSNEKLFF. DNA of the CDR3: TGTGCCAGCAAACAGGGGTCTAATGAAAAACTGTTTTTT.

The CDR3 region has the DNA TGTGCCAGCAGCAAGACTAGCGGGGACAATGAGCAGTTCTTC. Protein sequence: CASSKTSGDNEQFF. The chain recombines TRBV7-2 with TRBJ2-1; 11 bases match TRBD2. The V gene end was trimmed by 5 bases and the J gene end by 5 bases; junction bases not matched to a gene: 2. The V gene's germline CDR1 is SGHTA and CDR2 FQGNSA. This CDR3 is 14 amino acids long.

The CDR3 nucleotides read TGTGCCAGCAGCGTCCAACAGGGGGCTGGCACCGGGGAGCTGTTTTTT. It codes for CASSVQQGAGTGELFF. The chain employs TRBV9 and TRBJ2-2; 9 bases are a match to TRBD1. The J segment lost 4 bases and the V segment lost 2 bases, leaving 6 bases of the junction unmatched. This CDR3 region has 16 residues. Germline assignment: CDR1 SGDLS and CDR2 YYNGEE.

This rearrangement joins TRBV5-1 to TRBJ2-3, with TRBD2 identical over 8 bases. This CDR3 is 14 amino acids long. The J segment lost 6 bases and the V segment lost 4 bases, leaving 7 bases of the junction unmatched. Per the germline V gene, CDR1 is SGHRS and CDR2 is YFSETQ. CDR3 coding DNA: TGCGCCAGCAGCCCCGCGGGGGGCCATGATACGCAGTATTTT. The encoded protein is CASSPAGGHDTQYF.

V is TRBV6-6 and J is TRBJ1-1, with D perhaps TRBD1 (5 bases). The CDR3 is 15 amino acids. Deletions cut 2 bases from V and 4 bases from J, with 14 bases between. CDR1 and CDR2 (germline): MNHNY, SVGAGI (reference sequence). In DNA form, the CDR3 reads TGTGCCAGCAGTTACCGTCGGCGGGGGGGCACTGAAGCTTTCTTT. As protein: CASSYRRRGGTEAFF.

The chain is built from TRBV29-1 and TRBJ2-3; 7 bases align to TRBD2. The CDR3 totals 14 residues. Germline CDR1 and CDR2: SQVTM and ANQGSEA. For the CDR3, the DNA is TGCAGGTCCCGGGAGGCCCCCTCCACAGATACGCAGTATTTT. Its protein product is CRSREAPSTDTQYF.

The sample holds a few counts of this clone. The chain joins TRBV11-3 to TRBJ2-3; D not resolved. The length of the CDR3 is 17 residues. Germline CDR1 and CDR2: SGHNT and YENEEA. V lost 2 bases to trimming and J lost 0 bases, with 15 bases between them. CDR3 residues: CASSLWPEGISTDTQYF. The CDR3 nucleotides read TGTGCCAGCAGCTTATGGCCAGAAGGAATCAGCACAGATACGCAGTATTTT.

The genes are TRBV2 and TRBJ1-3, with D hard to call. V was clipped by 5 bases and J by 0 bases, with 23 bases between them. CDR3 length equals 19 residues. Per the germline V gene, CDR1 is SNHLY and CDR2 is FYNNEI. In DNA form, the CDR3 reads TGTGCCAGCAGTCACACCTTAACCTCGGAAGGGCACTCTGGAAACACCATATATTTT. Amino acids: CASSHTLTSEGHSGNTIYF.

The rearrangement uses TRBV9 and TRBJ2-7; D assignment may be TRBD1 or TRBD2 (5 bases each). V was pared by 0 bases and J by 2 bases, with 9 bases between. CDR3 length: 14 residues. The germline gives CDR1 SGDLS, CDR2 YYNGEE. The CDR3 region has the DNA TGTGCCAGCAGCGTAGCTCCGGGGCCCTACGAGCAGTACTTC. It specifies CASSVAPGPYEQYF.

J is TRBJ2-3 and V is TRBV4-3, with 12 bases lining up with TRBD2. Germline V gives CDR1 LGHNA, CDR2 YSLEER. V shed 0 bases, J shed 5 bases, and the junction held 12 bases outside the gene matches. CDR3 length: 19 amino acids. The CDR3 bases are TGCGCCAGCAGCCAAGATTTGATCCTAGCGGGGGGGCGGATAGATACGCAGTATTTT. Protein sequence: CASSQDLILAGGRIDTQYF.

The CDR3 sequence is CASSPFQASESGELFF. The CDR3 DNA is TGTGCCAGCTCACCGTTTCAGGCCTCTGAGTCCGGGGAGCTGTTTTTT. The J gene is TRBJ2-2, the V gene TRBV18; the D is unclear. The germline V gene encodes CDR1 KGHSH and CDR2 LQKENI. Trimming took 3 bases from V and 6 from J, leaving 17 bases between them. This CDR3 is built from 16 residues. The full variable domain, its missing parts supplied by reference TRBV18 and TRBJ2-2, is NAGVMQNPRHLVRRRGQEARLRCSPMKGHSHVYWYRQLPEEGLKFMVYLQKENIIDESGMPKERFSAEFPKEGPSILRIQQVVRGDSAAYFCASSPFQASESGELFFGEGSRLTVL.

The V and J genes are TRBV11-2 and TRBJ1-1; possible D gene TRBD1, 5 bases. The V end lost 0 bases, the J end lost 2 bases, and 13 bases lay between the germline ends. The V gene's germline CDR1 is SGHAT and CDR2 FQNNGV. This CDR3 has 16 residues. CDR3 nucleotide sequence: TGTGCCAGCAGCTTAGAATGGTCCGGACATAACACTGAAGCTTTCTTT. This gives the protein CASSLEWSGHNTEAFF.

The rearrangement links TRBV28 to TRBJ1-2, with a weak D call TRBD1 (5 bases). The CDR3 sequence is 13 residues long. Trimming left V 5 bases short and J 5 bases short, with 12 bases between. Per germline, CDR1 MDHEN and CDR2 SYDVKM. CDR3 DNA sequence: TGTGCCAGCAGTCCCAGTGGGGGGTATGGCTACACCTTC. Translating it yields CASSPSGGYGYTF.

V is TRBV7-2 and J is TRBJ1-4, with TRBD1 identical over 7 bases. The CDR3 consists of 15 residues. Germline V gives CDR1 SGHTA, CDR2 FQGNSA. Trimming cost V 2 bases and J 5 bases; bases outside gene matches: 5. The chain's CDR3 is CASSLPTGINEKLFF. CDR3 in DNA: TGTGCCAGCAGCTTACCGACAGGGATCAATGAAAAACTGTTTTTT.

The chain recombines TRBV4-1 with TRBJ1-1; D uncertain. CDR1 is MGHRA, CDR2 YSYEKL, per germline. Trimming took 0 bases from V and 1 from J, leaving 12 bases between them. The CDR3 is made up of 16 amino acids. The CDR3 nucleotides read TGCGCCAGCAGCCAAGATTTTCGGGGATGGAACACTGAAGCTTTCTTT. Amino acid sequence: CASSQDFRGWNTEAFF.

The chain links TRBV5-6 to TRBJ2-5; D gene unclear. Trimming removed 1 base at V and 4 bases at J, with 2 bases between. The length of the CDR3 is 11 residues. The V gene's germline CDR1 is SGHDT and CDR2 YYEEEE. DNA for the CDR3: TGTGCCAGCAGCTTGTCAGAGACCCAGTACTTC. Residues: CASSLSETQYF. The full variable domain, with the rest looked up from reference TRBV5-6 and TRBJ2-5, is DAGVTQSPTHLIKTRGQQVTLRCSPKSGHDTVSWYQQALGQGPQFIFQYYEEEERQRGNFPDRFSGHQFPNYSSELNVNALLLGDSALYLCASSLSETQYFGPGTRLLVL.

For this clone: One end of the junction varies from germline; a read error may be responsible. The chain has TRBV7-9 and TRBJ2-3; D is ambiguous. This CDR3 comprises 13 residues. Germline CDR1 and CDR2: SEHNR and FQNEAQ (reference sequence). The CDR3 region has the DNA TGTGCCAGCAGTTTAGGACGCACAGATACGCAGTATTTT. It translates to CASSLGRTDTQYF.

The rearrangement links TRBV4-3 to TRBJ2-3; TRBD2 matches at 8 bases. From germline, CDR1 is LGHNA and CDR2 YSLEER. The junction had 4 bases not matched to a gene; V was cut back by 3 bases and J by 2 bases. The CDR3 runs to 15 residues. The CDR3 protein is CASSHQRGSTDTQYF. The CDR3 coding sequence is TGCGCCAGCAGCCACCAGCGGGGGTCCACAGATACGCAGTATTTT.